This TCR beta chain was captured by sequencing in a study of cytomegalovirus exposure and HLA in healthy donors. Primers included in the PCR were 60 Vbeta and 13 Jbeta primers. The protocol was immunoSEQ multiplex PCR, while the TCRdb copy is restricted to in-frame clones and leaves out a portion. Of around 200,000 clones listed, 70% to 75% are singletons. Each donor was healthy, and each was a bone marrow donor. On this clone: The antigen is unknown.

This CDR3 has 20 amino acids. Study-level findings and limits: Using a false discovery rate of 0.05, a later analysis showed that 16,951 TCR beta sequences were associated with HLA alleles.

The chain combines TRBV12-2 with TRBJ2-5; the table calls TRBD1, which could not be checked here. TRBV12-2 is a documented pseudogene. Sequenced: PBMCs. The receptor was isolated from a man between 25 and 39 years old in good health and CMV-seropositive. CDR3 nucleotide sequence: TGTGCAAGTCGCTTACCTCCCCCGGACAGGGAGGGAGACGGGAAAGAGACCCAGTACTTC. Its protein product is CASRLPPPDREGDGKETQYF.